The 9 T cell receptor beta chains reported below all come from one sample, sequenced in a study of technical replicates of blood from a few donors. Sequencing was performed with immunoSEQ multiplex PCR; in TCRdb, only in-frame clones are kept and a portion is missing. The sample carries roughly 68,000 clones, 80% to 95% recorded once. Sequenced sample: PBMCs. The source of these receptors is a human donor in good health. Some clones in this sample may be carry-over from other donors' samples.

The chain employs TRBV7-2 and TRBJ2-1; 7 nucleotides match TRBD2. V was clipped by 2 bases and J by 7 bases; unmatched bases: 11. CDR3 length: 16 amino acids. Germline CDR1 and CDR2: SGHTA and FQGNSA. CDR3 loop: CASSLRSLGGVNEQFF. In DNA, the CDR3 is TGTGCCAGCAGCTTAAGGAGTTTGGGGGGGGTTAATGAGCAGTTCTTC.

The chain uses TRBV7-2 and TRBJ2-5, with 7 positions matching TRBD2. Germline trimming cut 0 bases from V and 5 bases from J; bases unmatched to any gene: 3. Germline assignment: CDR1 SGHTA and CDR2 FQGNSA. The length of the CDR3 is 14 residues. CDR3 bases: TGTGCCAGCAGCTTAGCGTGGGGGGGGGAGACCCAGTACTTC. Its protein product is CASSLAWGGETQYF.

This clone was detected a few times. The genes are TRBV7-2 and TRBJ1-1; D remains unclear. Trimming cost V 3 bases and J 2 bases, with 16 bases left between them. The CDR3 has 16 residues. Germline V gives CDR1 SGHTA, CDR2 FQGNSA. DNA of the CDR3: TGTGCCAGCAGCTTGTGGGTAGTAGGAGCTAACACTGAAGCTTTCTTT. Protein sequence: CASSLWVVGANTEAFF.

This chain joins TRBV5-6 and TRBJ2-3, with 8 bases aligning to TRBD2. This CDR3 is 15 amino acids long. Germline loops: CDR1 SGHDT, CDR2 YYEEEE. Unmatched junction bases numbered 4, after V lost 2 bases and J lost 2 bases. The CDR3 spells CASSLAGEITDTQYF. The CDR3 nucleotides are TGTGCCAGCAGCTTAGCGGGGGAGATCACAGATACGCAGTATTTT.

The genes are TRBV10-3 and TRBJ2-7; unclear D gene. The V gene lost 5 bases and the J gene lost 3 bases, with 5 bases spanning the gap. The length of the CDR3 is 11 residues. CDR1 and CDR2 from the germline V gene are ENHRY and SYGVKD. The DNA for the CDR3 is TGTGCCATCAGTAGTAGCTACGAGCAGTACTTC. Translation gives CAISSSYEQYF.

CDR3 in DNA: TGCAGCGTTGGAAGGTTGGCGGACACTGAAGCTTTCTTT. This sequence encodes CSVGRLADTEAFF. The J gene is TRBJ1-1, the V gene TRBV29-1; no clear D. V lost 4 bases and J lost 3, with 12 bases in between. The CDR3 runs 13 residues. CDR1 is SQVTM, CDR2 ANQGSEA, per germline.

V usage is TRBV7-3 and J usage is TRBJ2-5; 9 bases are shared with TRBD2. Trimming removed 5 bases from V and 3 bases from J; junction bases left unmatched: 4. This CDR3 contains 14 residues. Looked up from germline, CDR1 is SGHTA and CDR2 is FQGTGA. Here the CDR3 DNA reads TGTGCCAGCAGCCCAGTAGCGGGGGAAGAGACCCAGTACTTC. Amino acid sequence: CASSPVAGEETQYF.

The chain combines TRBV5-1 with TRBJ2-7, with a tentative D call TRBD2 (6 bases). The CDR3 contains 14 residues. Trimming removed 7 bases from V and 0 bases from J, with 14 bases in between. From germline, CDR1 is SGHRS and CDR2 YFSETQ. The CDR3: CASSSLTSSYEQYF. In DNA form, the CDR3 reads TGCGCCAGCTCCTCCCTGACTAGCTCCTACGAGCAGTACTTC.

This clone was seen repeatedly, ten times or more. Within the sample, other DNA sequences also encode this same CDR3. The chain is built from TRBV5-1 and TRBJ2-2, with TRBD2 identical over 7 bases. The V and J ends lost 1 base and 1 base, in that order; junction bases with no gene match: 7. The CDR3 contains 17 residues. In germline, CDR1 is SGHRS, CDR2 YFSETQ. The CDR3 reads CASSLKKTGGNTGELFF. For the CDR3, the DNA is TGCGCCAGCAGCTTGAAGAAGACGGGGGGGAACACCGGGGAGCTGTTTTTT.